One and the same sample provided the 23 T cell receptor beta chains below, sequenced in a study of somatic mutations in cytotoxic T cells in rheumatoid arthritis. TCRdb keeps only in-frame clones here, not all; method: immunoSEQ multiplex PCR. The table shows roughly 25,000 clones, with roughly 69% occurring only once. The sample was CD8+ T cells sorted from blood. All receptors derive from a young woman in good health.

CDR3 coding DNA: TGTGCCAGCAGGGAGACGGGTTATAGCAATCAGCCCCAGCATTTT. Translating it yields CASRETGYSNQPQHF. V gene TRBV28 combines with J gene TRBJ1-5; D gene ambiguous. V lost 6 bases and J 0 bases, leaving 12 bases between the germline ends. CDR1 and CDR2 (germline): MDHEN, SYDVKM. The CDR3 spans 15 residues.

V is TRBV10-3 and J is TRBJ2-1, with D unresolved. Germline V lookup: CDR1 ENHRY, CDR2 SYGVKD. CDR3 length: 15 residues. V dropped 2 bases and J dropped 5 bases, with 13 bases sitting between them. CDR3 residues: CAISEPGRLDNEQFF. In DNA, the CDR3 is TGTGCCATCAGTGAGCCCGGACGGCTAGACAATGAGCAGTTCTTC.

This chain joins TRBV21-1 and TRBJ2-3. TRBV21-1 is tagged as a pseudogene. CDR3 length equals 13 residues. In nucleotides, the CDR3 is TGTGCCAGCAGCAAAGGTAAGGGGAGTACGCAGTATTTT. Translating gives CASSKGKGSTQYF.

The CDR3 nucleotides are TGTGCCAGCAGCTTAGGGTTGGGGGGCTACACCTTC. Its translation is CASSLGLGGYTF. The V and J genes are TRBV7-9 and TRBJ1-2, with no clear D. This CDR3 is 12 amino acids long. Germline loops: CDR1 SEHNR, CDR2 FQNEAQ (reference sequence). Trimming cost V 1 base and J 8 bases, with 8 bases left between them.

The chain couples TRBV11-2 to TRBJ1-2, with unresolved D. Germline lookup yields CDR1 SGHAT and CDR2 FQNNGV. This CDR3 is 14 amino acids long. Trimming removed 3 bases at V and 0 bases at J, with 8 bases between. CDR3 amino acids: CASSFGGANYGYTF. In DNA form, the CDR3 reads TGTGCCAGCAGCTTTGGCGGAGCTAACTATGGCTACACCTTC.

The chain has TRBV11-2 and TRBJ2-3, with D possibly being TRBD1 (6 bases). This CDR3 is built from 12 residues. Trimming left V 5 bases short and J 5 bases short, with 8 bases between. From germline, CDR1 is SGHAT and CDR2 FQNNGV. The CDR3 here is CASSVGGDTQYF. The CDR3 nucleotides read TGTGCCAGCAGCGTAGGGGGAGATACGCAGTATTTT.

This sequence joins TRBV30 and TRBJ2-3; 11 bases match TRBD2. Germline trimming cut 5 bases from V and 5 bases from J; bases unmatched to any gene: 12. This CDR3 comprises 16 residues. The germline V gene encodes CDR1 GTSNPN and CDR2 SVGIG (reference sequence). DNA for the CDR3: TGTGCCTGGGGTCCCGGGCTAGCGGGGGGTATAGATACGCAGTATTTT. It yields the protein CAWGPGLAGGIDTQYF.

The chain has TRBV18 and TRBJ1-1; D is ambiguous. The germline V gene has CDR1 KGHSH and CDR2 LQKENI. The CDR3 totals 14 residues. V dropped 2 bases and J dropped 3 bases, with 10 bases sitting between them. As DNA, the CDR3 is TGTGCCAGCTCACCAACCGACACCTACACTGAAGCTTTCTTT. Residues: CASSPTDTYTEAFF.

The chain is built from TRBV11-1 and TRBJ2-1, with 7 bases matching TRBD2. CDR3 length equals 15 residues. Germline V gene lookup returns CDR1 SGHAT and CDR2 FQDESV (reference sequence). The trim removed 1 base at V and 6 bases at J, leaving 6 bases unmatched. DNA of the CDR3: TGTGCCAGCAGCTTAGAGGTTCTAGCGGCCAATGAGCAGTTCTTC. It codes for CASSLEVLAANEQFF.

The gene calls are TRBV4-2 and TRBJ2-4; perhaps TRBD2 as D (6 bases). The CDR3 has 17 amino acids. Germline CDR1 reads LGHNA; CDR2 reads YNFKEQ. Trimming removed 0 bases from V and 0 bases from J, with 12 bases in between. The CDR3 protein is CASSQDEGLKAKNIQYF. The CDR3 nucleotides read TGTGCCAGCAGCCAAGATGAGGGACTTAAAGCCAAAAACATTCAGTACTTC.

V gene TRBV7-6 combines with J gene TRBJ2-2, with D possibly called TRBD1 or TRBD2 (6 bases each). In germline, CDR1 is SGHVS, CDR2 FNYEAQ. Between the trimmed V and J ends, which lost 5 bases and 3 bases, there was a span of 16 bases. This CDR3 spans 16 amino acids. CDR3 in DNA: TGTGCCAGCAGCCCGACCTGGGGGGCGGACACCGGGGAGCTGTTTTTT. It specifies CASSPTWGADTGELFF. The whole variable domain, remainder taken from reference TRBV7-6 and TRBJ2-2, is GAGVSQSPRYKVTKRGQDVALRCDPISGHVSLYWYRQALGQGPEFLTYFNYEAQQDKSGLPNDRFSAERPEGSISTLTIQRTEQRDSAMYRCASSPTWGADTGELFFGEGSRLTVL.

The V call is TRBV11-2, the J call TRBJ2-3; D could derive from TRBD1 or TRBD2 (5 bases each). This CDR3 spans 15 amino acids. Per germline, CDR1 SGHAT and CDR2 FQNNGV. V lost 1 base to trimming and J lost 2 bases, with 10 bases between them. The CDR3 bases are TGTGCCAGCAGCTTAGTAGTCGGGGCCACAGATACGCAGTATTTT. It yields the protein CASSLVVGATDTQYF.

The rearrangement uses TRBV2 and TRBJ1-1, with D possibly TRBD1 on 5 matching bases. Trimming took 9 bases from V and 0 from J, leaving 8 bases between them. CDR3 length: 12 residues. Germline V CDR1 and CDR2: SNHLY, FYNNEI. As DNA, the CDR3 is TGTGCCAGGGGACTGGTGAACACTGAAGCTTTCTTT. Translating gives CARGLVNTEAFF. The full variable domain, completed using reference TRBV2 and TRBJ1-1, is EPEVTQTPSHQVTQMGQEVILRCVPISNHLYFYWYRQILGQKVEFLVSFYNNEISEKSEIFDDQFSVERPDGSNFTLKIRSTKLEDSAMYFCARGLVNTEAFFGQGTRLTVV.

Here the CDR3 DNA reads TGTGCCAGCAGACTGGGACTAGCGGGAGAGGTATATCTCTACGAGCAGTACTTC. Translation: CASRLGLAGEVYLYEQYF. The chain uses TRBV6-4 and TRBJ2-7; 14 bases are shared with TRBD2. After removal of 6 bases from V and 3 bases from J, the junction contained 13 bases not matched to a gene. From germline, CDR1 is MRHNA and CDR2 SNTAGT. The CDR3 is 18 amino acids.

J is TRBJ2-7 and V is TRBV30, with D unclear. CDR1 and CDR2 (germline): GTSNPN, SVGIG (reference sequence). The CDR3 is 11 residues long. With 1 base removed from V and 3 bases from J, the gap between germline ends came to 4 bases. CDR3: CAWSDSYEQYF. Written as DNA, the CDR3 is TGTGCCTGGAGTGACAGCTACGAGCAGTACTTC.

The V call is TRBV27, the J call TRBJ1-6; no clear D gene. Trimming cost V 3 bases and J 9 bases, with 9 bases left between them. This CDR3 spans 13 amino acids. Germline CDR1 MNHEY, CDR2 SMNVEV (reference sequence). In DNA, the CDR3 is TGTGCCAGCAGTTTGGCCGTTCTTTCACCCCTCCACTTT. Amino acids: CASSLAVLSPLHF.

The chain recombines TRBV5-8 with TRBJ2-7; a weak D match, TRBD1 (5 bases). The CDR3 length is 15 residues. Trimming took 2 bases from V and 3 from J, leaving 15 bases between them. Germline V gives CDR1 SGHTS, CDR2 YDEGEE. The CDR3 coding sequence is TGTGCCAGCAGCTTAAAGCGCACAGGAGACTACGAGCAGTACTTC. Protein product: CASSLKRTGDYEQYF.

This chain joins TRBV7-2 and TRBJ2-4; D gene uncertain. The CDR3 has 15 residues. Germline V CDR1 and CDR2: SGHTA, FQGNSA. The V and J ends lost 2 bases and 5 bases respectively, with 13 bases between them. The CDR3 here is CASSLYRGPQNIQYF. DNA of the CDR3: TGTGCCAGCAGCTTATACCGAGGCCCCCAAAACATTCAGTACTTC.

The V and J genes are TRBV9 and TRBJ2-5; TRBD2 might be the D (5 bases). This CDR3 has 15 amino acids. Germline V gene lookup returns CDR1 SGDLS and CDR2 YYNGEE. The ends were cut back, 3 bases at V and 1 base at J, with 13 bases in the middle. The CDR3 spells CASSARRGFQETQYF. CDR3 DNA: TGTGCCAGCAGCGCAAGACGGGGTTTCCAAGAGACCCAGTACTTC.

The J gene is TRBJ2-3, the V gene TRBV11-2; 7 positions agree with TRBD2. The CDR3 loop spans 15 amino acids. Germline-derived CDR1 and CDR2 are SGHAT and FQNNGV. Trimming cost V 5 bases and J 2 bases; bases outside gene matches: 7. The CDR3 reads CASSVRDYPTDTQYF. The CDR3 coding sequence is TGTGCCAGCAGCGTGAGGGACTACCCCACAGATACGCAGTATTTT.

The rearrangement links TRBV30 to TRBJ2-7, with 10 bases that match TRBD2. Trimming took 3 bases from V and 2 from J; bases not matched to a gene: 7. CDR3 length: 15 residues. Per the germline V gene, CDR1 is GTSNPN and CDR2 is SVGIG (reference sequence). This CDR3 reads CAWSETSGRAYEQYF. Written as DNA, the CDR3 is TGTGCCTGGAGCGAGACCAGCGGGAGGGCCTACGAGCAGTACTTC.

The chain couples TRBV7-9 to TRBJ2-5; TRBD1 might be the D (6 bases). Trimming stripped 1 base from V and 5 bases from J, with 17 bases between. The CDR3 sequence is 16 residues long. CDR1 and CDR2 from the germline V gene are SEHNR and FQNEAQ (reference sequence). CDR3 DNA sequence: TGTGCCAGCAGCTTAGAGATGTCAGGGGATGGGGAGACCCAGTACTTC. This sequence encodes CASSLEMSGDGETQYF.

The chain combines TRBV27 with TRBJ1-4; TRBD1 matches at 11 bases. V was pared by 6 bases and J by 5 bases, with 11 bases of the junction left unmatched. The CDR3 runs 17 residues. Germline CDR1 MNHEY, CDR2 SMNVEV (reference sequence). The CDR3 DNA sequence: TGTGCCAGCAGCCCGGACAGGGGGCCAATAGGAAATGAAAAACTGTTTTTT. This codes for CASSPDRGPIGNEKLFF.